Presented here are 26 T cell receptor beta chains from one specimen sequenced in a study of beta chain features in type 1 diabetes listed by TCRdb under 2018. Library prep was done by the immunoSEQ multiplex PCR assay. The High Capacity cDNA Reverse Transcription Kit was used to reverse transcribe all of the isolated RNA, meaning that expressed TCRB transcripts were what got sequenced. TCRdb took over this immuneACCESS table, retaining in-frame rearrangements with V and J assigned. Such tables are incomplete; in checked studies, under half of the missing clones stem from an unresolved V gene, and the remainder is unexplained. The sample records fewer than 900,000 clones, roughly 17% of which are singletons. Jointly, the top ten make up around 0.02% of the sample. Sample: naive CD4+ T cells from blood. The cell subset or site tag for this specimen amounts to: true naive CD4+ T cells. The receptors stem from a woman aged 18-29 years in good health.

The CDR3 sequence is CASSDFQIYGYTF. The CDR3, as DNA: TGTGCCAGCAGTGATTTCCAAATCTATGGCTACACCTTC. The genes are TRBV2 and TRBJ1-2; D gene unclear. V was shortened by 3 bases and J by 4 bases, with 9 bases between the two germline ends. The CDR3 length is 13 residues. Germline-derived CDR1 and CDR2 are SNHLY and FYNNEI.

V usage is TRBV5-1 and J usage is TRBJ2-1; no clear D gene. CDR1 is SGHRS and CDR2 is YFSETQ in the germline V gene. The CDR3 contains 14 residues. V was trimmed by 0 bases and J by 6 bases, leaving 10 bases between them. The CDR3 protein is CASSLVTVRNEQFF. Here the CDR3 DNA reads TGCGCCAGCAGCTTGGTTACAGTTCGCAATGAGCAGTTCTTC.

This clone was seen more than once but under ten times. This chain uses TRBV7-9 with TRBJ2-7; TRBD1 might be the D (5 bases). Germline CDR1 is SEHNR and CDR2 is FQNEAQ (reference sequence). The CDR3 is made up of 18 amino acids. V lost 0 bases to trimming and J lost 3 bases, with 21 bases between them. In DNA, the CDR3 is TGTGCCAGCAGCTTAGCGTACAAGGGGCGATATAGGATCTACGAGCAGTACTTC. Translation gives CASSLAYKGRYRIYEQYF.

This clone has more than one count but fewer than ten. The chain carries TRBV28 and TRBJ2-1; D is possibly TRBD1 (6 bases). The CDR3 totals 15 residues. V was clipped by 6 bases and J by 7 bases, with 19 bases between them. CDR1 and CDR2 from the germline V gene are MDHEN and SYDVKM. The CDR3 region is CASSLYRPGANEQFF. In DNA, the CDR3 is TGTGCCAGCAGCCTCTATAGACCAGGGGCGAATGAGCAGTTCTTC.

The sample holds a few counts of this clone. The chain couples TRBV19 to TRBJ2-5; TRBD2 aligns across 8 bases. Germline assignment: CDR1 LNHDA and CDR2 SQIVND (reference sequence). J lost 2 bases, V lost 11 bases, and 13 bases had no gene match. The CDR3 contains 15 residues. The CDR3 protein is CAAREASGQQETQYF. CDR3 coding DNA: TGTGCCGCCCGAGAGGCTAGCGGGCAGCAAGAGACCCAGTACTTC. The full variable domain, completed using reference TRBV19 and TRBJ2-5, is DGGITQSPKYLFRKEGQNVTLSCEQNLNHDAMYWYRQDPGQGLRLIYYSQIVNDFQKGDIAEGYSVSREKKESFPLTVTSAQKNPTAFYLCAAREASGQQETQYFGPGTRLLVL.

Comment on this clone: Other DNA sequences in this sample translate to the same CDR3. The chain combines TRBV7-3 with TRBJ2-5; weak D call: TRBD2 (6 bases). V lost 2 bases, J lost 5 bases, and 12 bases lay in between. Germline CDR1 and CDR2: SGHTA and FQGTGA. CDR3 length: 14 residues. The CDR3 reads CASSLSGAAETQYF. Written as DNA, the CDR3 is TGTGCCAGCAGCTTATCGGGAGCTGCGGAGACCCAGTACTTC.

In DNA, the CDR3 is TGCGCCAGCAGCTTGGCCGTCATTAGCGGGCCTTACAATGAGCAGTTCTTC. It translates to CASSLAVISGPYNEQFF. V gene TRBV5-1 combines with J gene TRBJ2-1, with 7 bases matching TRBD2. The V segment lost 0 bases and the J segment 4 bases; nucleotides outside the gene matches: 10. CDR1 SGHRS and CDR2 YFSETQ come from the germline V gene. The CDR3 is made up of 17 amino acids.

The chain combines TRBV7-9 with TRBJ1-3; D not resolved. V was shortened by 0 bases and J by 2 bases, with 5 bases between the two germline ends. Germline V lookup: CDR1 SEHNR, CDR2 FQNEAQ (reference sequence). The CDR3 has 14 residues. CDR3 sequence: CASSLASAGNTIYF. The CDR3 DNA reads TGTGCCAGCAGCTTAGCGTCTGCTGGAAACACCATATATTTT. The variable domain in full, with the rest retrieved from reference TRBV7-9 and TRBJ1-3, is DTGVSQNPRHKITKRGQNVTFRCDPISEHNRLYWYRQTLGQGPEFLTYFQNEAQLEKSRLLSDRFSAERPKGSFSTLEIQRTEQGDSAMYLCASSLASAGNTIYFGEGSWLTVV.

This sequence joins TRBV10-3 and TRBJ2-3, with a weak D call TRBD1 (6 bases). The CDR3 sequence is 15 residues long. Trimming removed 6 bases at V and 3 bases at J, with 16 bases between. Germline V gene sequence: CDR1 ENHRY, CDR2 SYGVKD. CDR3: CAISEQGFGTDTQYF. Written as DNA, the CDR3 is TGTGCCATCAGCGAACAGGGTTTTGGAACAGATACGCAGTATTTT.

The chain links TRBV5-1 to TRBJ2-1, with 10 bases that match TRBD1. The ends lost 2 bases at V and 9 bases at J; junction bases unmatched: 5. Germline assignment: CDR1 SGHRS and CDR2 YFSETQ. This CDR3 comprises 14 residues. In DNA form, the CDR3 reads TGCGCCAGCAGCTTCGGACAGGGGGGCAGTGAGCAGTTCTTC. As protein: CASSFGQGGSEQFF. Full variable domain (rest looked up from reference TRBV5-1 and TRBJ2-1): KAGVTQTPRYLIKTRGQQVTLSCSPISGHRSVSWYQQTPGQGLQFLFEYFSETQRNKGNFPGRFSGRQFSNSRSEMNVSTLELGDSALYLCASSFGQGGSEQFFGPGTRLTVL.

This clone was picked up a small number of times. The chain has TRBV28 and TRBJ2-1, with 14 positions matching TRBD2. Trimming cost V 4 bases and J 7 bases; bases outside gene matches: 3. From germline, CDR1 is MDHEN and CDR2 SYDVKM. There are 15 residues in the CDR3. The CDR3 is CASSSGTSGRNEQFF. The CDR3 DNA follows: TGTGCCAGCAGTTCGGGGACTAGCGGGAGAAATGAGCAGTTCTTC.

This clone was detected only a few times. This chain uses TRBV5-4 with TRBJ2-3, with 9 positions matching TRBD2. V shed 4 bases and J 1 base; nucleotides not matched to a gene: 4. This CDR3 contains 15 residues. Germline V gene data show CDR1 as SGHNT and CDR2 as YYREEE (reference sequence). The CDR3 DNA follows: TGTGCCAGCAGCGGATGGACTAGCGGCACAGATACGCAGTATTTT. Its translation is CASSGWTSGTDTQYF.

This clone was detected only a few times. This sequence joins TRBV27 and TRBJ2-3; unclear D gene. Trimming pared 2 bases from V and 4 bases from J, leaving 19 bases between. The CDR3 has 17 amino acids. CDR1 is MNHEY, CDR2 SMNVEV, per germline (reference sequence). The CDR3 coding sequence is TGTGCCAGCAGTTTAAAGTTTCCTCGGACCCAGCCAGATACGCAGTATTTT. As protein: CASSLKFPRTQPDTQYF.

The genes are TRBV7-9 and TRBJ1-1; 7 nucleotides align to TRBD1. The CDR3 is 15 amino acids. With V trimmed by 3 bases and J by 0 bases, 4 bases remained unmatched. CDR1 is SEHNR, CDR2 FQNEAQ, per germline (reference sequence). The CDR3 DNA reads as TGTGCCAGCAGCTTCCAGGGGGGAGTGAACACTGAAGCTTTCTTT. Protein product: CASSFQGGVNTEAFF.

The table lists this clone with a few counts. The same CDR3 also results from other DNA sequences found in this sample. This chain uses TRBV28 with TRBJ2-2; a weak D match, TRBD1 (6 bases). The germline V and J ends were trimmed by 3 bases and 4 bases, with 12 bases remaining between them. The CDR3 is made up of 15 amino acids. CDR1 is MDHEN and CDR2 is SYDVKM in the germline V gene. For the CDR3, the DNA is TGTGCCAGCAGTTTTAGGGGGAGAAGCACCGGGGAGCTGTTTTTT. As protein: CASSFRGRSTGELFF.

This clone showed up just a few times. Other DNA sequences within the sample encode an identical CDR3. The CDR3 DNA sequence: TGTGCCAGCAGTTCTCGGACCTATGGCTACACCTTC. This sequence encodes CASSSRTYGYTF. The rearrangement links TRBV28 to TRBJ1-2; D is unresolved. Germline values: CDR1 MDHEN, CDR2 SYDVKM. V was cut by 4 bases and J by 4 bases, with 7 bases left in between. The CDR3 has 12 residues.

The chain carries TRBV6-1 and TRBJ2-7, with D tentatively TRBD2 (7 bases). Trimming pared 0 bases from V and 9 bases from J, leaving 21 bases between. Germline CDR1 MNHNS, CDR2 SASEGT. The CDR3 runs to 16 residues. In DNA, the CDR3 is TGTGCCAGCAGTGAAGCGCACCTCCTACAGGGAGGGGTGCAGTACTTC. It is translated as CASSEAHLLQGGVQYF.

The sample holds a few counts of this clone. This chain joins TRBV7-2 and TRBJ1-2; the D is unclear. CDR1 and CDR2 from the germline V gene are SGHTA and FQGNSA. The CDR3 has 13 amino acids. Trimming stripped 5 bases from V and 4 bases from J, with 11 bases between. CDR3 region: CASSPPVFYGYTF. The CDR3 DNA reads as TGTGCCAGCAGCCCCCCAGTGTTCTATGGCTACACCTTC.

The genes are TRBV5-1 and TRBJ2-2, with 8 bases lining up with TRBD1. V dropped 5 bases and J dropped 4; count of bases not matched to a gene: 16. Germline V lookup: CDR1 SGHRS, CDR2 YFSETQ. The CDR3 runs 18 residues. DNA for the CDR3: TGCGCCAGCAGTCCTCAGGGGGCTATGTTTGCTGGCACCGGGGAGCTGTTTTTT. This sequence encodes CASSPQGAMFAGTGELFF.

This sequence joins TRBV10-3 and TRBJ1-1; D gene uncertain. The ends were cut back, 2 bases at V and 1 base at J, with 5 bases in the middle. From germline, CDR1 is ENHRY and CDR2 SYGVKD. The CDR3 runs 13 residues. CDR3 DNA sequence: TGTGCCATCAGTGAGGGGTGGAACACTGAAGCTTTCTTT. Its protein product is CAISEGWNTEAFF.

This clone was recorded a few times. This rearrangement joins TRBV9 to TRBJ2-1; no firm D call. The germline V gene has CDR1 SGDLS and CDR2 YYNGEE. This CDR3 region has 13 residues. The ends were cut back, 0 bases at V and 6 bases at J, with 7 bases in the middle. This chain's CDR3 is CASSVAILNEQFF. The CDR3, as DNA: TGTGCCAGCAGCGTAGCTATCCTCAATGAGCAGTTCTTC.

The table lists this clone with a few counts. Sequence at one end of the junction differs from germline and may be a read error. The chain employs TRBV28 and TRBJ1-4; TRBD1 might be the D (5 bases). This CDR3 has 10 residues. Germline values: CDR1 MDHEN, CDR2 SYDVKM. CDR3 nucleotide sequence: TGTGCCACCCGCGGGGGGTTCCTCCATTTT. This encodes CATRGGFLHF.

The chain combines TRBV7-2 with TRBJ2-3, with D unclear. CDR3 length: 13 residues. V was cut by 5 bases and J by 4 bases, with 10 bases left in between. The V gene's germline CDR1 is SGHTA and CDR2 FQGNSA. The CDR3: CASSIPGPDTQYF. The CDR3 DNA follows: TGTGCCAGCAGCATCCCGGGCCCAGATACGCAGTATTTT.

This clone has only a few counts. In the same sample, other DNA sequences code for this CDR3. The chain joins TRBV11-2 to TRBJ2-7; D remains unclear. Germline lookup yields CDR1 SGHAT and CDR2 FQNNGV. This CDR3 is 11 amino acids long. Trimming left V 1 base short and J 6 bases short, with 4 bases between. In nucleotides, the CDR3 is TGTGCCAGCAGCTTAGCAGGCGAGCAGTACTTC. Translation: CASSLAGEQYF. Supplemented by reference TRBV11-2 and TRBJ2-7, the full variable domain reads EAGVAQSPRYKIIEKRQSVAFWCNPISGHATLYWYQQILGQGPKLLIQFQNNGVVDDSQLPKDRFSAERLKGVDSTLKIQPAKLEDSAVYLCASSLAGEQYFGPGTRLTVT.

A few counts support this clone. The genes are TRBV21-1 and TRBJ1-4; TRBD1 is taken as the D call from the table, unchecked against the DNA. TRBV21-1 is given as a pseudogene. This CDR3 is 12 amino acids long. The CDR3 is CASTSRGEKLFF. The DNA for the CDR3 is TGTGCCAGCACTTCGAGGGGGGAAAAACTGTTTTTT.

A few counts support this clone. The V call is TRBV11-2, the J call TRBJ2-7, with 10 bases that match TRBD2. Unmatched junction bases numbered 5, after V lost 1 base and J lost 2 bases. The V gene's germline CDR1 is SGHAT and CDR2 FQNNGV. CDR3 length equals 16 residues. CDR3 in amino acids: CASSLGNSGRAYEQYF. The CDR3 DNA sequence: TGTGCCAGCAGCTTAGGGAACAGCGGGAGGGCCTACGAGCAGTACTTC.